This TCR beta chain came from a study of OX40 agonist ivuxolimab in advanced cancers. Background on the study: Dosing consisted of intravenous ivuxolimab at 0.01 to 10 mg/kg every 2 weeks. Every patient in dose escalation had hepatocellular carcinoma, melanoma, renal cell or head and neck cancer. Averaging around 60 years in age, with a range of about 23 to 80, the cohort was about 85% male.

CDR3 length: 13 residues. Germline V gives CDR1 SGHRS, CDR2 YFSETQ. V shed 0 bases and J shed 0 bases, with 3 bases lying between them. The method was immunoSEQ multiplex PCR; TCRdb's version includes in-frame clones alone and lacks a portion of them. The repertoire holds tens of thousands of clones, with 75% to 95% as singletons. The sequence was obtained from an adult with an advanced solid tumor such as melanoma, head and neck, liver or kidney cancer. The sample here was CD4+ or CD8+ T cells sorted from blood, taken in a trial of the OX40 agonist ivuxolimab. The rearrangement links TRBV5-1 to TRBJ1-1; no clear D gene. CDR3 DNA: TGCGCCAGCAGCTTGGGCCTGAACACTGAAGCTTTCTTT. Protein product: CASSLGLNTEAFF.